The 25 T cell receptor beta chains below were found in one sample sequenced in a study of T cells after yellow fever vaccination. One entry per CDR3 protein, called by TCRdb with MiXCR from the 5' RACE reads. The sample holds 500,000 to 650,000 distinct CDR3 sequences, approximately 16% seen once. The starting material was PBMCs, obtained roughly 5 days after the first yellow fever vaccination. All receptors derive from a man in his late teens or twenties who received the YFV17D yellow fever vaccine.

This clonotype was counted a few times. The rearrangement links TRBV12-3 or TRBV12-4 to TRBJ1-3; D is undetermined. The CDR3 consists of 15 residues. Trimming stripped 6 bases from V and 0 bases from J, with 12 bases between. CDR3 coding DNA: TGTGCCAGCAGACCCTGGGGAAGCTCTGGAAACACCATATATTTT. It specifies CASRPWGSSGNTIYF.

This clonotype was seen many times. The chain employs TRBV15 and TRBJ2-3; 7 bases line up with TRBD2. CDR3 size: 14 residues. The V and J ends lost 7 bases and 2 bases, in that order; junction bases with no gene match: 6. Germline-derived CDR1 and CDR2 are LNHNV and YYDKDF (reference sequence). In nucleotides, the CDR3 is TGTGCCACCAACCCCGGGGGGAACACAGATACGCAGTATTTT. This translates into CATNPGGNTDTQYF.

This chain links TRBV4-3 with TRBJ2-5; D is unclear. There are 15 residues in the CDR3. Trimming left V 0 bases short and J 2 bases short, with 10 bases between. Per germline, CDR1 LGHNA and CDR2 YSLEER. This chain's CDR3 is CASSQDRLGQETQYF. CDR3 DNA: TGCGCCAGCAGCCAAGATCGTCTGGGACAAGAGACCCAGTACTTC.

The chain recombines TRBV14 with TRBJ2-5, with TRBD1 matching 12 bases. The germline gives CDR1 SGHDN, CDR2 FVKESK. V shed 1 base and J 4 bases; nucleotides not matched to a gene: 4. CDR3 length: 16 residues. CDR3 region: CASSQVRDRGRETQYF. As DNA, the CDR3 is TGTGCCAGCAGCCAAGTCCGGGACAGGGGGCGAGAGACCCAGTACTTC.

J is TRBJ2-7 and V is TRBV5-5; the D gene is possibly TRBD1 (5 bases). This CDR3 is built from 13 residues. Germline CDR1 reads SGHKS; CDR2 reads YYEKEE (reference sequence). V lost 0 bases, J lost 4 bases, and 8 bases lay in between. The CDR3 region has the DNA TGTGCCAGCAGCTTGGTTGCAGGGTACGAGCAGTACGTC. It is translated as CASSLVAGYEQYV.

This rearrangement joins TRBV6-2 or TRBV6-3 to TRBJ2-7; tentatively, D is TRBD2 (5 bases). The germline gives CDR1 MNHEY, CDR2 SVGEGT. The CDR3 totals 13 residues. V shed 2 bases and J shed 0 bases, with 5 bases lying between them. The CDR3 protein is CASSYDYSYEQYF. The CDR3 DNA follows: TGTGCCAGCAGTTACGACTACTCCTACGAGCAGTACTTC.

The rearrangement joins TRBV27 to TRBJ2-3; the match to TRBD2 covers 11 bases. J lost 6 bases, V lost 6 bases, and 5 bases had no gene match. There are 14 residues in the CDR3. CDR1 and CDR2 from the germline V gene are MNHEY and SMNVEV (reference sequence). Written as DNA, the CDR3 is TGTGCCAGCAGGGTAGCGGGGGGGCCTGATACGCAGTATTTT. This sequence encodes CASRVAGGPDTQYF.

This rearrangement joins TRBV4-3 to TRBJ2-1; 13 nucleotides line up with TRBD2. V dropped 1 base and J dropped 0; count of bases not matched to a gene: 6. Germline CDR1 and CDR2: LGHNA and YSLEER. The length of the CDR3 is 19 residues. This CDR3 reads CASSQGLTSGGSSYNEQFF. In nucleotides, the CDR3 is TGCGCCAGCAGCCAAGGGCTGACTAGCGGGGGGAGCTCCTACAATGAGCAGTTCTTC.

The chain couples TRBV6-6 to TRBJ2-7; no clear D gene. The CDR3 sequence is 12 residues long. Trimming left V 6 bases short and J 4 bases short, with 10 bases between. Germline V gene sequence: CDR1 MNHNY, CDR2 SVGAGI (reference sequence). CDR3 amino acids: CASRRREYEQYF. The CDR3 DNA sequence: TGTGCCAGCAGGCGGAGAGAGTACGAGCAGTACTTC.

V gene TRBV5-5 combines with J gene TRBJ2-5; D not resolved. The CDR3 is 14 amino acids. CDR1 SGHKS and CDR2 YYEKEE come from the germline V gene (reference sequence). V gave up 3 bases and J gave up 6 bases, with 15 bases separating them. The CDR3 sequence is CASSSMTPPQTQYF. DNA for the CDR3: TGTGCCAGCAGCTCTATGACTCCTCCGCAGACCCAGTACTTC.

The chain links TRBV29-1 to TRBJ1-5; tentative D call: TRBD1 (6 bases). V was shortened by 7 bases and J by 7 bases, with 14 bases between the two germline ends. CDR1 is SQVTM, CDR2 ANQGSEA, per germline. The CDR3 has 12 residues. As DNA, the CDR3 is TGCAGCGCCGGGGGGGCTGGACAGCCCCAGCATTTT. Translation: CSAGGAGQPQHF. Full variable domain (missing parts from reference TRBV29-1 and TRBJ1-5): SAVISQKPSRDICQRGTSLTIQCQVDSQVTMMFWYRQQPGQSLTLIATANQGSEATYESGFVIDKFPISRPNLTFSTLTVSNMSPEDSSIYLCSAGGAGQPQHFGDGTRLSIL.

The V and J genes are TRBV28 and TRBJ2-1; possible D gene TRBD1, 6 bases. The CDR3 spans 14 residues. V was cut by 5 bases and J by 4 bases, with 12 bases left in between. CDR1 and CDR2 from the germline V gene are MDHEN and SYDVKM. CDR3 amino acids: CASSVEQGYNEQFF. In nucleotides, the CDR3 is TGTGCCAGCAGTGTCGAACAGGGATACAATGAGCAGTTCTTC.

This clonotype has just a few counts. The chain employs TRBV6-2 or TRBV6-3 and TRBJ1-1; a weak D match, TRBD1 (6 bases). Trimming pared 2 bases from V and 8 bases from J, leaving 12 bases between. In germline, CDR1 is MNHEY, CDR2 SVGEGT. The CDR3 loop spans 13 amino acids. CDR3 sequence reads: CASSYGRGREAFF. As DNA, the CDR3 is TGTGCCAGCAGTTACGGCCGGGGGCGCGAAGCTTTCTTT.

CDR3 DNA: TGTGCCAGCAGTTATAGGGCTAGCGCATACGAGCAGTACTTC. The encoded protein is CASSYRASAYEQYF. V usage is TRBV6-5 and J usage is TRBJ2-7; D possibly corresponds to TRBD2 (6 bases). V was clipped by 3 bases and J by 4 bases, with 13 bases between them. The germline V gene encodes CDR1 MNHEY and CDR2 SVGAGI. This CDR3 region has 14 residues.

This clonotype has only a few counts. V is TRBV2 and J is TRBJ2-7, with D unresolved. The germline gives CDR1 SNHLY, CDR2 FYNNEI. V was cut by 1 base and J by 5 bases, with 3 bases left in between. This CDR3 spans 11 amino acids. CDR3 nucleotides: TGTGCCAGCAGTGAAGAGGACGAGCAGTACTTC. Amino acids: CASSEEDEQYF.

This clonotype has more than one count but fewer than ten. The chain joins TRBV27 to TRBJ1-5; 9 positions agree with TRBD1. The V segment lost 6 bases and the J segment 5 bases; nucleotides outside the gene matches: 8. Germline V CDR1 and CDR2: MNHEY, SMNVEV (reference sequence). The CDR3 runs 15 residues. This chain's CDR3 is CASSTMGQGDQPQHF. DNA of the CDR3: TGTGCCAGCAGCACGATGGGACAGGGCGATCAGCCCCAGCATTTT.

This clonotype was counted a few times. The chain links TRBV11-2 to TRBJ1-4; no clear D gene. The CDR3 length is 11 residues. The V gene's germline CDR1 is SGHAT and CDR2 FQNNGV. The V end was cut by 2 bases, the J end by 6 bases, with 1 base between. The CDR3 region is CASSLYEKLFF. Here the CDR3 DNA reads TGTGCCAGCAGCTTATATGAAAAACTGTTTTTT.

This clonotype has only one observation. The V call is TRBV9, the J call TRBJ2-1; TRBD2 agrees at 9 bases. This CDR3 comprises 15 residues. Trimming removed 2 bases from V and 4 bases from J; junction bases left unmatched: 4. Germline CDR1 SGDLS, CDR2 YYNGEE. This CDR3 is CASSVRLAAYNEQFF. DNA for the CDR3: TGTGCCAGCAGCGTTAGACTAGCGGCTTACAATGAGCAGTTCTTC.

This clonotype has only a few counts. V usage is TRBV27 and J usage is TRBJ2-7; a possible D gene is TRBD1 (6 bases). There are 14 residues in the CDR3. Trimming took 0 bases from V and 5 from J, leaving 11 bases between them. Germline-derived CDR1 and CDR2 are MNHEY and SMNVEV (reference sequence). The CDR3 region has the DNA TGTGCCAGCAGTTTATCCCCTTACAGGGACGAGCAGTACGTC. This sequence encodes CASSLSPYRDEQYV.

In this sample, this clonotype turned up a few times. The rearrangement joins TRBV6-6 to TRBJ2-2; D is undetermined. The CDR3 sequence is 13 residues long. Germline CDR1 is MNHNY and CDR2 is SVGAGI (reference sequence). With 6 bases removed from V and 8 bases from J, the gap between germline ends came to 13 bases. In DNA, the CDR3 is TGTGCCAGCAGCCCTGTCTTGCTTGGGGAGCTGTTTTTT. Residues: CASSPVLLGELFF.

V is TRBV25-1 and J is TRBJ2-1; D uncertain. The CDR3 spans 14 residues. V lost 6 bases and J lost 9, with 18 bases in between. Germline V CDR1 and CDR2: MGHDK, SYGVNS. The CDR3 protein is CASSFYEEGAEQFF. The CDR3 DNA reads TGTGCCAGCAGCTTCTATGAAGAAGGCGCTGAGCAGTTCTTC.

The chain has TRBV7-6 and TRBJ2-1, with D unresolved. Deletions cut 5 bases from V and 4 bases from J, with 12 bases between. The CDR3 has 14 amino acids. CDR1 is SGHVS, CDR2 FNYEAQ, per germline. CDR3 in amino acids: CASSVSDPYNEQFF. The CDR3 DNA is TGTGCCAGCAGCGTATCGGACCCGTACAATGAGCAGTTCTTC.

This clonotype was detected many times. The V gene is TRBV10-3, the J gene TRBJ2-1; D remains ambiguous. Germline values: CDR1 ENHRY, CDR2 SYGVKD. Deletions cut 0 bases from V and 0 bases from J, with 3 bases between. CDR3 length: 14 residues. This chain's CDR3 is CAISESTSYNEQFF. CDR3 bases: TGTGCCATCAGTGAGTCAACCTCCTACAATGAGCAGTTCTTC.

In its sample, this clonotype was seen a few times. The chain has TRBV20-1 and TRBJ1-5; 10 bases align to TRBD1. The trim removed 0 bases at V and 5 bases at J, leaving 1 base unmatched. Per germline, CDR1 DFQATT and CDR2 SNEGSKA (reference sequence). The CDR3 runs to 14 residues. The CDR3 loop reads CSAREGTGDQPQHF. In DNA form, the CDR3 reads TGCAGTGCTAGAGAAGGGACAGGGGATCAGCCCCAGCATTTT.

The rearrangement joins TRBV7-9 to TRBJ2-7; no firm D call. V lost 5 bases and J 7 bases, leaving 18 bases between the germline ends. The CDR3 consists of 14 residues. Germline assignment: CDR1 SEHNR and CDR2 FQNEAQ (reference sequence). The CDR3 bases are TGTGCCAGCAGCCACTTCCAGACCGGCAAGGAGCAGTACTTC. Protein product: CASSHFQTGKEQYF.